This is a list of T cell receptor beta chains from one sample in a study of T cells in Graves' hyperthyroidism and ophthalmopathy. Each CDR3 protein gets one entry after TCRdb re-called the multiplex PCR reads with MiXCR. The repertoire has 300,000 to 400,000 distinct CDR3 sequences, approximately 17% of them found once; the top ten carry 35% to 50%. Sequencing was carried out using blood. These receptor sequences come from a young man with Graves' ophthalmopathy. Each CDR3 is given with its conserved first and last residue. Fields, in order: clone size, V gene, D gene, J gene, CDR3 protein. D genes are given only for firm matches. Clone size is shown for a subset of rows, as once, few, many or a class of expanded clone.

clone_size: many; v_call: TRBV12-3/TRBV12-4; d_call: .; j_call: TRBJ2-3; cdr3_aa: CASSSSRSEDTDTQYF
clone_size: many; v_call: TRBV7-9; d_call: TRBD2; j_call: TRBJ2-1; cdr3_aa: CASSVYSGGPSYNEQFF
clone_size: few; v_call: TRBV18; d_call: .; j_call: TRBJ1-1; cdr3_aa: CASSPGGALPMNTEAFF
clone_size: many; v_call: TRBV7-2; d_call: .; j_call: TRBJ1-1; cdr3_aa: CASSLVTKNGRNTEAFF
clone_size: .; v_call: TRBV7-2; d_call: TRBD2; j_call: TRBJ2-5; cdr3_aa: CASSPRLAGGPSSQETQYF
clone_size: .; v_call: TRBV12-3/TRBV12-4; d_call: TRBD2; j_call: TRBJ2-3; cdr3_aa: CASRPSGDGADTQYF
clone_size: .; v_call: TRBV11-2; d_call: TRBD1; j_call: TRBJ2-2; cdr3_aa: CASSSLKGQPGGELFF
clone_size: few; v_call: TRBV11-2; d_call: TRBD2; j_call: TRBJ2-2; cdr3_aa: CASNKMRVAGNTGELFF
clone_size: .; v_call: TRBV28; d_call: TRBD1; j_call: TRBJ1-6; cdr3_aa: CASRPTGGYSPLHF
clone_size: few; v_call: TRBV13; d_call: TRBD2; j_call: TRBJ2-1; cdr3_aa: CASSRTSGVSYNEQFF
clone_size: many; v_call: TRBV7-3; d_call: .; j_call: TRBJ2-7; cdr3_aa: CASSLRRGYEQYF
clone_size: .; v_call: TRBV15; d_call: .; j_call: TRBJ1-1; cdr3_aa: CATPPEDSRKNTEAFF
clone_size: many; v_call: TRBV6-1; d_call: TRBD1; j_call: TRBJ2-7; cdr3_aa: CASSRDRAPYEQYF
clone_size: many; v_call: TRBV3-1; d_call: .; j_call: TRBJ1-5; cdr3_aa: CASSQVDQPQHF